One and the same sample provided the 20 T cell receptor beta chains below, sequenced in a study of T cell changes during pregnancy in multiple sclerosis. TCRdb's copy holds only in-frame clones and misses some; the assay was immunoSEQ multiplex PCR. The table includes tens of thousands of clones, around 92% detected once. Sequenced material: CD4+ T cells from peripheral blood mononuclear cells, taken after pregnancy. The receptors here all came from a female donor with multiple sclerosis, enrolled in a pregnancy study.

The chain links TRBV19 to TRBJ1-2, with 9 bases that match TRBD1. Germline V gives CDR1 LNHDA, CDR2 SQIVND (reference sequence). The trim removed 0 bases at V and 8 bases at J, leaving 7 bases unmatched. The CDR3 totals 15 residues. The CDR3 DNA follows: TGTGCCAGTAGTATAGATGGCTGGACAGGGGAAGGCTACACCTTC. Translated, it gives CASSIDGWTGEGYTF.

This clone is a singleton in its sample. CDR3 sequence: CASEKGPPTGELFF. The CDR3, as DNA: TGTGCCAGCGAAAAGGGGCCACCCACCGGGGAGCTGTTTTTT. The chain employs TRBV6-1 and TRBJ2-2; perhaps TRBD1 as D (5 bases). With 8 bases removed from V and 4 bases from J, the gap between germline ends came to 14 bases. This CDR3 contains 14 residues. Germline V gene sequence: CDR1 MNHNS, CDR2 SASEGT.

This rearrangement joins TRBV4-2 to TRBJ1-6, with D possibly matching TRBD1 (5 bases). The CDR3 is made up of 17 amino acids. Germline values: CDR1 LGHNA, CDR2 YNFKEQ. V dropped 0 bases and J dropped 10 bases, with 19 bases sitting between them. CDR3 in DNA: TGTGCCAGCAGCCAAGACCCGGGGGGGAACTCGGCATCACCCCTCCACTTT. This sequence encodes CASSQDPGGNSASPLHF.

This chain links TRBV5-1 with TRBJ2-5; 13 bases map to TRBD2. J was trimmed by 2 bases and V by 5 bases; bases with no gene match: 6. The CDR3 runs 16 residues. The V gene's germline CDR1 is SGHRS and CDR2 YFSETQ. This CDR3 is CASSTTSGGSQETQYF. The CDR3 coding sequence is TGCGCCAGCAGTACGACTAGCGGGGGGTCACAAGAGACCCAGTACTTC.

This clone occurred once. The chain carries TRBV7-3 and TRBJ1-1; the match to TRBD1 covers 8 bases. Unmatched junction bases numbered 8, after V lost 2 bases and J lost 3 bases. Germline V lookup: CDR1 SGHTA, CDR2 FQGTGA. This CDR3 region has 16 residues. For the CDR3, the DNA is TGTGCCAGCAGCTTATGGACAGGGAAGGGGCACACTGAAGCTTTCTTT. Translating gives CASSLWTGKGHTEAFF.

The J gene is TRBJ2-3, the V gene TRBV7-3, with a weak D call TRBD2 (5 bases). The CDR3 spans 15 residues. V lost 5 bases to trimming and J lost 1 base, with 13 bases between them. From germline, CDR1 is SGHTA and CDR2 FQGTGA. This chain's CDR3 is CASSEKGLRTDTQYF. CDR3 in DNA: TGTGCCAGCAGCGAAAAAGGACTCCGCACAGATACGCAGTATTTT.

The chain recombines TRBV9 with TRBJ1-1, with a weak D call TRBD1 (6 bases). V was trimmed by 4 bases and J by 6 bases, leaving 19 bases between them. In germline, CDR1 is SGDLS, CDR2 YYNGEE. The CDR3 sequence is 15 residues long. The CDR3 spells CASSPGTPPYAEAFF. The CDR3 bases are TGTGCCAGCAGCCCTGGGACACCCCCCTACGCTGAAGCTTTCTTT.

This clone was counted between two and nine times. The rearrangement joins TRBV6-5 to TRBJ1-3; tentatively, D is TRBD1 (5 bases). CDR1 is MNHEY and CDR2 is SVGAGI in the germline V gene. The length of the CDR3 is 15 residues. Between the trimmed V and J ends, which lost 0 bases and 2 bases, there was a span of 8 bases. The CDR3 nucleotides read TGTGCCAGCAGTTACTCGTGGGGGGCTGGAAACACCATATATTTT. This encodes CASSYSWGAGNTIYF.

CDR3 in amino acids: CASTPKGGVGDTQYF. DNA of the CDR3: TGTGCCAGTACCCCGAAGGGCGGGGTGGGAGATACGCAGTATTTT. The chain joins TRBV2 to TRBJ2-3; tentative D call: TRBD2 (6 bases). The CDR3 totals 15 residues. V lost 9 bases and J 5 bases, leaving 21 bases between the germline ends. Germline V gene lookup returns CDR1 SNHLY and CDR2 FYNNEI.

V gene TRBV6-5 combines with J gene TRBJ1-5; 9 nucleotides line up with TRBD1. Germline V gene sequence: CDR1 MNHEY, CDR2 SVGAGI. This CDR3 comprises 14 residues. V lost 6 bases and J lost 4; bases outside the gene matches: 4. The DNA of the CDR3 is TGTGCCAGCAGAGGGACAGGGCCGAATCAGCCCCAGCATTTT. It is translated as CASRGTGPNQPQHF.

In this sample, this clone turned up once. The V gene is TRBV9, the J gene TRBJ2-3; no definite D call. Germline-derived CDR1 and CDR2 are SGDLS and YYNGEE. V shed 2 bases and J shed 4 bases, with 5 bases lying between them. The CDR3 is 12 amino acids. This chain's CDR3 is CASSVYADTQYF. In DNA form, the CDR3 reads TGTGCCAGCAGCGTCTACGCAGATACGCAGTATTTT.

The chain couples TRBV5-1 to TRBJ1-2; a weak D match, TRBD1 (5 bases). Germline-derived CDR1 and CDR2 are SGHRS and YFSETQ. V lost 5 bases and J 8 bases, leaving 19 bases between the germline ends. The CDR3 is 14 amino acids. CDR3 residues: CASRDGEVWGGYTF. The DNA of the CDR3 is TGCGCCAGCAGAGATGGGGAGGTTTGGGGCGGCTACACCTTC. Together with reference TRBV5-1 and TRBJ1-2, the CDR3 gives the full variable domain: KAGVTQTPRYLIKTRGQQVTLSCSPISGHRSVSWYQQTPGQGLQFLFEYFSETQRNKGNFPGRFSGRQFSNSRSEMNVSTLELGDSALYLCASRDGEVWGGYTFGSGTRLTVV.

This chain links TRBV6-5 with TRBJ2-3; maybe TRBD1 (5 bases). The V gene lost 7 bases and the J gene lost 5 bases, with 19 bases spanning the gap. This CDR3 is 15 amino acids long. Germline V gene data show CDR1 as MNHEY and CDR2 as SVGAGI. CDR3 DNA sequence: TGTGCCAGCACCCTGGGCACAGGTGGGGTAGATACGCAGTATTTT. Protein sequence: CASTLGTGGVDTQYF.

The V and J genes are TRBV4-3 and TRBJ2-5; tentatively, D is TRBD1 (6 bases). Per the germline V gene, CDR1 is LGHNA and CDR2 is YSLEER. Trimming left V 6 bases short and J 5 bases short, with 7 bases between. This CDR3 comprises 11 residues. As DNA, the CDR3 is TGCGCCAGCAGACAGGGTGAGACCCAGTACTTC. Protein: CASRQGETQYF.

The rearrangement links TRBV5-4 to TRBJ1-1, with 7 bases lining up with TRBD1. The CDR3 runs to 15 residues. V gave up 0 bases and J gave up 4 bases; unmatched junction bases: 6. Germline V lookup: CDR1 SGHNT, CDR2 YYREEE (reference sequence). The chain's CDR3 is CASSLGQGRVTEAFF. Here the CDR3 DNA reads TGTGCCAGCAGCTTGGGACAGGGAAGGGTCACTGAAGCTTTCTTT.

J is TRBJ2-7 and V is TRBV7-3, with 11 bases that match TRBD1. The V segment lost 3 bases and the J segment 7 bases; nucleotides outside the gene matches: 5. Per germline, CDR1 SGHTA and CDR2 FQGTGA. There are 14 residues in the CDR3. The CDR3 loop reads CASSFGQGAHEQYF. The CDR3 region has the DNA TGTGCCAGCAGCTTCGGACAGGGGGCTCATGAGCAGTACTTC.

J is TRBJ2-1 and V is TRBV7-9; 10 bases map to TRBD1. V shed 1 base, J shed 6 bases, and the junction held 3 bases outside the gene matches. The CDR3 is 15 amino acids. Germline loops: CDR1 SEHNR, CDR2 FQNEAQ (reference sequence). The CDR3 is CASSLEGTGVNEQFF. The CDR3 nucleotides are TGTGCCAGCAGCTTAGAGGGGACAGGGGTCAATGAGCAGTTCTTC.

The chain uses TRBV5-1 and TRBJ2-5; 9 positions match TRBD1. The length of the CDR3 is 16 residues. V was pared by 0 bases and J by 1 base, with 4 bases of the junction left unmatched. Germline V gene lookup returns CDR1 SGHRS and CDR2 YFSETQ. The CDR3: CASSLGDRESQETQYF. CDR3 in DNA: TGCGCCAGCAGCTTGGGGGACAGGGAGTCCCAAGAGACCCAGTACTTC.

The gene calls are TRBV5-6 and TRBJ2-7; D may be TRBD1 (6 bases). V lost 4 bases and J lost 6, with 14 bases in between. The CDR3 is 13 residues long. The V gene's germline CDR1 is SGHDT and CDR2 YYEEEE. This CDR3 reads CASSLYRVGEQYF. The DNA of the CDR3 is TGTGCCAGCAGCCTTTACAGGGTTGGCGAGCAGTACTTC.

The chain links TRBV18 to TRBJ1-1, with D perhaps TRBD1 (6 bases). CDR1 KGHSH and CDR2 LQKENI come from the germline V gene. Trimming removed 6 bases from V and 3 bases from J, with 11 bases in between. The CDR3 spans 13 residues. Written as DNA, the CDR3 is TGTGCCAGCTCGCTTAACAGGGACACTGAAGCTTTCTTT. It yields the protein CASSLNRDTEAFF.